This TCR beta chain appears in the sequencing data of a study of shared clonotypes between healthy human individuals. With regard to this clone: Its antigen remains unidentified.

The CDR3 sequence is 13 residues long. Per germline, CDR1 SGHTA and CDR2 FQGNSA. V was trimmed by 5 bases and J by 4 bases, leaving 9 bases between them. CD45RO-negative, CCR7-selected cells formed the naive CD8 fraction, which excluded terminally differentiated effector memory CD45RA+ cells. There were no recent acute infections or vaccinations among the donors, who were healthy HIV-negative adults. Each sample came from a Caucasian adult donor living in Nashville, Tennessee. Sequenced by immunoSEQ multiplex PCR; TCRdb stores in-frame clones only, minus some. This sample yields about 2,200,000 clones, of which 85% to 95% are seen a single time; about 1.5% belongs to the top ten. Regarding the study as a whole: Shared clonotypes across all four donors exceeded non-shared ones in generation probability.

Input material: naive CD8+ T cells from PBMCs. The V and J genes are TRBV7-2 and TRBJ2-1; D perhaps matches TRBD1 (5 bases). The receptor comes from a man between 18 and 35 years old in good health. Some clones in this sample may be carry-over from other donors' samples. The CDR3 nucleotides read TGTGCCAGCAGCCTTACAGGATACAATGAGCAGTTCTTC. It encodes CASSLTGYNEQFF.